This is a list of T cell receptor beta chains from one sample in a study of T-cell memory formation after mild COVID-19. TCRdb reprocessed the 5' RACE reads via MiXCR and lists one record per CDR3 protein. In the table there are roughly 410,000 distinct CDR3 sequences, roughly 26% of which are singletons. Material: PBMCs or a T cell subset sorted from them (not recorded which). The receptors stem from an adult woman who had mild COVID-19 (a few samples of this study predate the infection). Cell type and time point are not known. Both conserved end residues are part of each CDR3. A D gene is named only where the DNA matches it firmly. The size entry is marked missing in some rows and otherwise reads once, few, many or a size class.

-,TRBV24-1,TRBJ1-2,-,CATSDNIGPHYGYTF,TGTGCCACCAGTGACAATATCGGGCCTCACTATGGCTACACCTTC
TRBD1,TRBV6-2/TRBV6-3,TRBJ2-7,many,CASSYYGQGYDEQYF,TGTGCCAGCAGTTACTATGGACAGGGGTACGACGAGCAGTACTTC
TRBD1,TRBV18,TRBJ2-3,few,CASSPNRGRTDTQYF,TGTGCCAGCTCACCGAACAGGGGGAGGACAGATACGCAGTATTTT
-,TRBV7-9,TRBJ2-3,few,CASSPPTFTDTQYF,TGTGCCAGCAGCCCCCCGACATTCACAGATACGCAGTATTTT
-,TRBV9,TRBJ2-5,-,CASSVGQLQETQYF,TGTGCCAGCAGCGTAGGACAGCTACAAGAGACCCAGTACTTC
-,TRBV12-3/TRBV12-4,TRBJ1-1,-,CASSFLPIGSQNTEAFF,TGTGCCAGCAGTTTCCTCCCTATCGGCAGTCAGAACACTGAAGCTTTCTTT
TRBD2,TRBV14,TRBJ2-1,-,CASSPLTSGGYNEQFF,TGTGCCAGCAGCCCCCTGACTAGCGGGGGTTACAATGAGCAGTTCTTC
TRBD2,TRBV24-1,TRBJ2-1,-,CATPGISSGRLSNEQFF,TGTGCCACCCCCGGCATTTCTAGCGGGAGATTAAGCAATGAGCAGTTCTTC
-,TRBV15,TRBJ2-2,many,CATSRAREGAGELFF,TGTGCCACCAGCAGAGCGAGAGAAGGGGCCGGGGAGCTGTTTTTT
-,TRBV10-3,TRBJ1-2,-,CAISENPGTYGYTF,TGTGCCATCAGTGAGAACCCAGGGACCTATGGCTACACCTTC
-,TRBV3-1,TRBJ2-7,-,CASSLRDPYEQYF,TGTGCCAGCAGCCTCCGGGACCCCTACGAGCAGTACTTC
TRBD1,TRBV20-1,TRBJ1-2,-,CSAMDRAANYGYTF,TGCAGTGCTATGGACAGGGCAGCTAACTATGGCTACACCTTC
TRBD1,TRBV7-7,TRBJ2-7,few,CASSPLPGQSSYEQYF,TGTGCCAGCAGCCCGCTACCGGGACAGAGCTCCTACGAGCAGTACTTC
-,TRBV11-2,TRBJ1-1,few,CASSRRTVNPEAFF,TGTGCCAGCAGCCGACGGACAGTCAACCCTGAAGCTTTCTTT
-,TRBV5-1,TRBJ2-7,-,CASSSSDSPWNEQYF,TGCGCCAGCAGTTCTTCTGACAGCCCCTGGAACGAGCAGTACTTC
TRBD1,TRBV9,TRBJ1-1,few,CASSTRGGQQSEAFF,TGTGCCAGCAGCACCCGGGGGGGACAGCAGAGTGAAGCTTTCTTT
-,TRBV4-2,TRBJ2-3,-,CASSRVSPSGLGTADTQYF,TGTGCCAGCAGCCGGGTTTCGCCTTCGGGGCTAGGGACCGCAGATACGCAGTATTTT
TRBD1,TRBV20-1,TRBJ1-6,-,CSASSPFRGAYNSPLHF,TGCAGTGCTAGTTCCCCATTCAGGGGGGCCTATAATTCACCCCTCCACTTT
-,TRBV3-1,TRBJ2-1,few,CASSQEAGYGPTPYNEQFF,TGTGCCAGCAGCCAAGAAGCAGGGTACGGGCCTACGCCCTACAATGAGCAGTTCTTC
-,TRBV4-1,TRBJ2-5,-,CASSQETGTQYF,TGCGCCAGCAGCCAAGAAACGGGGACCCAGTACTTC
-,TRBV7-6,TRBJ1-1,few,CASSSWVGMGGAEAFF,TGTGCCAGCAGCTCCTGGGTTGGGATGGGGGGCGCTGAAGCTTTCTTT
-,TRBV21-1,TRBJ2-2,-,CASSNTASGGPPFTGELFF,TGTGCCAGCAGCAATACAGCTAGCGGGGGGCCTCCGTTCACCGGGGAGCTGTTTTTT
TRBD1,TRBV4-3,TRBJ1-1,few,CASSQDGTGVWNTEAFF,TGCGCCAGCAGCCAAGATGGGACAGGGGTCTGGAACACTGAAGCTTTCTTT
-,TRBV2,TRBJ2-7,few,CASSSRQSYVNEQYF,TGTGCCAGCAGTAGCCGACAGTCGTATGTCAACGAGCAGTACTTC
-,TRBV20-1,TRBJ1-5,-,CSAAEGGIGNQPQHF,TGCAGTGCTGCTGAGGGGGGCATTGGTAATCAGCCCCAGCATTTT
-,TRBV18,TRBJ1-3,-,CASSPSTASSGNTIYF,TGTGCCAGCTCACCGTCGACAGCCAGCTCTGGAAACACCATATATTTT
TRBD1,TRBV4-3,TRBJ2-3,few,CASSQETGSTQYF,TGCGCCAGCAGCCAAGAGACAGGGTCTACGCAGTATTTT
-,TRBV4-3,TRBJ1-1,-,CASSQDKGRTVNTEAFF,TGCGCCAGCAGCCAAGATAAGGGGCGGACGGTGAACACTGAAGCTTTCTTT
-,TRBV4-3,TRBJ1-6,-,CASSQDVSSNSPLHF,TGCGCCAGCAGCCAAGATGTTAGTTCGAATTCACCCCTCCACTTT
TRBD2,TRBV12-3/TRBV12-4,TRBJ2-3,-,CASSPGSAGGTDTQYF,TGTGCCAGCAGTCCCGGTAGTGCGGGAGGCACAGATACGCAGTATTTT